A single sample gave rise to the 2 T cell receptor beta chains below, sequenced in a study of blood T cells in healthy people across ages. Alongside a J-beta primer mix, a sample-barcoded 5' primer served in a second PCR lasting 7 to 11 cycles. TCRdb re-derived calls from the 5' RACE reads in MiXCR, one entry per CDR3 protein. The table shows fewer than 2 million distinct CDR3 sequences, with around 40% occurring only once. The source material was blood. These receptors originate from a human donor in good health.

As to this clonotype: A read error may explain this, as a much larger clone is one base away. V gene TRBV6-6 combines with J gene TRBJ2-5; D not resolved. V gave up 10 bases and J gave up 2 bases, with 14 bases separating them. Germline V gene lookup returns CDR1 MNHNY and CDR2 SVGAGI (reference sequence). CDR3 size: 13 residues. CDR3 bases: TGTGCCATGCGACGGTTTCCTCAAGAGACCCAGTACTTC. Its protein is CAMRRFPQETQYF.

This clonotype was observed a single time. This chain connects TRBV12-3 or TRBV12-4 to TRBJ2-5, with 7 bases lining up with TRBD2. The junction had 14 bases not matched to a gene; V was cut back by 6 bases and J by 4 bases. The CDR3 is made up of 16 amino acids. The CDR3 region has the DNA TGTGCCAGCAGGCTTGAGCTAGCGGTAAACAGAGAGACCCAGTACTTC. It translates to CASRLELAVNRETQYF.